The 29 T cell receptor beta chains presented below share a single source sample, sequenced in a study of graft-versus-host responses after intestinal transplantation. Only in-frame clones appear in the TCRdb table, and some are missing; sequencing was by immunoSEQ multiplex PCR. The profile shows 100,000 to 120,000 clones, 80% to 95% of them singletons. No antigen has been assigned to these receptors. The specimen was unstimulated CD8+ T cells sorted from spleen or lymph node cells, collected before intestinal transplant. These receptors were obtained from a human donor who received an intestinal transplant.

As concerns this clone: This specimen includes other DNA sequences encoding the same CDR3. The chain links TRBV5-1 to TRBJ2-7; D tentatively fits TRBD1 or TRBD2 (5 bases each). Deletions cut 2 bases from V and 6 bases from J, with 12 bases between. The germline CDR1 and CDR2 sequences are SGHRS and YFSETQ. This CDR3 comprises 13 residues. CDR3 protein: CASSFQGGGEQYF. DNA of the CDR3: TGCGCCAGCAGCTTTCAGGGTGGGGGCGAGCAGTACTTC.

The V and J genes are TRBV4-1 and TRBJ1-4; no definite D call. The CDR3 length is 14 residues. Germline loops: CDR1 MGHRA, CDR2 YSYEKL. With 4 bases removed from V and 8 bases from J, the gap between germline ends came to 14 bases. In nucleotides, the CDR3 is TGCGCCAGCAGCCCCTCCCGCGGGAACGAAAAACTGTTTTTT. It translates to CASSPSRGNEKLFF.

This rearrangement joins TRBV19 to TRBJ2-7; 10 bases match TRBD1. V trimming: 4 bases; J trimming: 3 bases; junction bases outside the gene matches: 6. Germline-derived CDR1 and CDR2 are LNHDA and SQIVND (reference sequence). This CDR3 is built from 15 residues. CDR3 in amino acids: CASSTGTGEFYEQYF. In nucleotides, the CDR3 is TGTGCCAGTAGTACCGGGACAGGGGAATTCTACGAGCAGTACTTC.

The rearrangement joins TRBV9 to TRBJ2-3, with TRBD2 identical over 12 bases. Germline assignment: CDR1 SGDLS and CDR2 YYNGEE. CDR3 length: 17 residues. V lost 4 bases to trimming and J lost 0 bases; unmatched junction nucleotides: 6. CDR3: CASSISLAGGSTDTQYF. The CDR3 DNA follows: TGTGCCAGCAGCATCTCGCTAGCGGGGGGGAGCACAGATACGCAGTATTTT. Variable domain in full (rest from reference TRBV9 and TRBJ2-3): DSGVTQTPKHLITATGQRVTLRCSPRSGDLSVYWYQQSLDQGLQFLIQYYNGEERAKGNILERFSAQQFPDLHSELNLSSLELGDSALYFCASSISLAGGSTDTQYFGPGTRLTVL.

The chain recombines TRBV13 with TRBJ2-7, with 7 positions matching TRBD1. The CDR3 contains 13 residues. The V gene's germline CDR1 is PRHDT and CDR2 FYEKMQ (reference sequence). The junction had 4 bases not matched to a gene; V was cut back by 5 bases and J by 3 bases. The DNA of the CDR3 is TGTGCCAGCAGCCCGACAGGGAGCTACGAGCAGTACTTC. This translates into CASSPTGSYEQYF.

The chain joins TRBV29-1 to TRBJ1-4; D possibly corresponds to TRBD1 (5 bases). The CDR3 has 14 residues. The germline V gene encodes CDR1 SQVTM and CDR2 ANQGSEA. Between the trimmed V and J ends, which lost 7 bases and 8 bases, there was a span of 20 bases. The CDR3, as DNA: TGCAGCGCCGCTCGGGGGGGGACGATCGAAAAACTGTTTTTT. It encodes CSAARGGTIEKLFF.

The chain joins TRBV4-1 to TRBJ1-1; D gene uncertain. In germline, CDR1 is MGHRA, CDR2 YSYEKL. Trimming cost V 1 base and J 3 bases, with 18 bases left between them. The CDR3 has 17 amino acids. The CDR3 DNA is TGCGCCAGCAGCCAAGTGGGTAAGATTCGGCAGTACACTGAAGCTTTCTTT. Its protein product is CASSQVGKIRQYTEAFF.

The V and J genes are TRBV19 and TRBJ1-1; D ambiguous. This CDR3 has 14 amino acids. The ends were cut back, 6 bases at V and 1 base at J, with 12 bases in the middle. From germline, CDR1 is LNHDA and CDR2 SQIVND (reference sequence). CDR3 residues: CASRAGGRNTEAFF. The CDR3, as DNA: TGTGCCAGTAGAGCCGGAGGGAGGAACACTGAAGCTTTCTTT.

The V call is TRBV9, the J call TRBJ2-7; 9 bases agree with TRBD2. In germline, CDR1 is SGDLS, CDR2 YYNGEE. V shed 4 bases and J 4 bases; nucleotides not matched to a gene: 9. The CDR3 sequence is 15 residues long. CDR3 bases: TGTGCCAGCAGCCTAGCGGGGTCAGCCCGTTACGAGCAGTACTTC. This sequence encodes CASSLAGSARYEQYF.

The V and J genes are TRBV9 and TRBJ1-5; TRBD1 might be the D (6 bases). The CDR3 has 14 residues. The V gene lost 4 bases and the J gene lost 1 base, with 9 bases spanning the gap. CDR1 is SGDLS, CDR2 YYNGEE, per germline. Here the CDR3 reads CASSPQGSNQPQHF. The DNA of the CDR3 is TGTGCCAGCAGCCCCCAGGGGAGCAATCAGCCCCAGCATTTT.

This chain joins TRBV4-2 and TRBJ2-7; the D is unclear. In germline, CDR1 is LGHNA, CDR2 YNFKEQ. The germline V and J ends were trimmed by 8 bases and 5 bases, with 19 bases remaining between them. CDR3 length: 14 residues. CDR3 sequence: CASAPRRVSDEQYF. The CDR3 nucleotides read TGTGCCAGCGCCCCCCGAAGGGTTTCGGACGAGCAGTACTTC.

The chain links TRBV4-1 to TRBJ2-2; D not certain. V lost 4 bases, J lost 4 bases, and 7 bases lay in between. The CDR3 covers 13 residues. Germline assignment: CDR1 MGHRA and CDR2 YSYEKL. CDR3 residues: CASSPLGTGELFF. CDR3 in DNA: TGCGCCAGCAGCCCCCTAGGCACCGGGGAGCTGTTTTTT.

As for this clone: One end of the junction does not line up with germline, which may come from a read error. This chain uses TRBV7-7 with TRBJ2-1, with a possible D match to TRBD2 (5 bases). The CDR3 length is 16 residues. CDR1 is SSHAT and CDR2 is FNYEAQ in the germline V gene (reference sequence). This CDR3 reads CASSLDGGLYGDEQFF. In nucleotides, the CDR3 is TGTGCTAGCAGCTTAGATGGCGGACTTTACGGGGATGAGCAGTTCTTC. The entire variable domain, with the rest obtained from reference TRBV7-7 and TRBJ2-1, is as follows: GAGVSQSPRYKVTKRGQDVTLRCDPISSHATLYWYQQALGQGPEFLTYFNYEAQPDKSGLPSDRFSAERPEGSISTLTIQRTEQRDSAMYRCASSLDGGLYGDEQFFGPGTRLTVL.

This chain links TRBV13 with TRBJ2-1; 7 nucleotides agree with TRBD2. CDR1 is PRHDT, CDR2 FYEKMQ, per germline (reference sequence). The CDR3 is 15 amino acids. J gave up 8 bases and V 1 base, and 8 bases lay outside the gene matches. In DNA, the CDR3 is TGTGCCAGCAGCTTAGACACTAGCGAGCGGCATGAGCAGTTCTTC. The encoded protein is CASSLDTSERHEQFF.

The CDR3 bases are TGTGCCAGCAGTTTTGGGATTACCTACGAGCAGTACTTC. Translating it yields CASSFGITYEQYF. The rearrangement joins TRBV27 to TRBJ2-7, with D uncertain. Trimming cost V 3 bases and J 2 bases, with 8 bases left between them. The germline V gene has CDR1 MNHEY and CDR2 SMNVEV (reference sequence). The CDR3 contains 13 residues.

V usage is TRBV6-4 and J usage is TRBJ2-1; D may correspond to TRBD1 or TRBD2 (6 bases each). Trimming removed 5 bases at V and 8 bases at J, with 19 bases between. CDR3 size: 15 residues. The V gene's germline CDR1 is MRHNA and CDR2 SNTAGT. The CDR3 DNA sequence: TGTGCCAGCAGTCTTTGGGGGGCTAAGGGTGATGAGCAGTTCTTC. Its translation: CASSLWGAKGDEQFF.

V is TRBV7-6 and J is TRBJ2-7; tentative D call: TRBD2 (5 bases). The CDR3 runs to 13 residues. CDR1 is SGHVS and CDR2 is FNYEAQ in the germline V gene. Between the trimmed V and J ends, which lost 2 bases and 3 bases, there was a span of 8 bases. The CDR3: CASSLFRGYEQYF. The CDR3 nucleotides are TGTGCCAGCAGCTTATTCCGGGGCTACGAGCAGTACTTC.

The rearrangement links TRBV9 to TRBJ2-1; 11 positions match TRBD2. With 0 bases clipped from V and 8 bases from J, the junction kept 4 bases outside the gene matches. The CDR3 extends over 15 amino acids. Germline V gene lookup returns CDR1 SGDLS and CDR2 YYNGEE. DNA of the CDR3: TGTGCCAGCAGCGTAGTAGCGGGAGGGCCCGATGAGCAGTTCTTC. It is translated as CASSVVAGGPDEQFF.

This clone appeared a few times. The chain recombines TRBV7-9 with TRBJ2-7; 14 bases line up with TRBD2. The CDR3 consists of 15 residues. Germline CDR1 reads SEHNR; CDR2 reads FQNEAQ (reference sequence). J gave up 2 bases and V 5 bases, and 2 bases lay outside the gene matches. As DNA, the CDR3 is TGTGCCAGCAGCGAGACTAGCGGGAGGGCCTACGAGCAGTACTTC. Residues: CASSETSGRAYEQYF. Full variable domain (outside the CDR3, taken from reference TRBV7-9 and TRBJ2-7): DTGVSQNPRHKITKRGQNVTFRCDPISEHNRLYWYRQTLGQGPEFLTYFQNEAQLEKSRLLSDRFSAERPKGSFSTLEIQRTEQGDSAMYLCASSETSGRAYEQYFGPGTRLTVT.

The chain carries TRBV5-6 and TRBJ2-7; the match to TRBD2 covers 10 bases. The V and J ends lost 4 bases and 2 bases, in that order; junction bases with no gene match: 9. There are 16 residues in the CDR3. CDR1 SGHDT and CDR2 YYEEEE come from the germline V gene. The CDR3 nucleotides read TGTGCCAGCAGCCGAACCGGACTAGCGGACGCCTACGAGCAGTACTTC. It yields the protein CASSRTGLADAYEQYF.

The CDR3 nucleotides are TGTGCCAGCAACCTTGCCACGGCCCCGACGGAGACCCAGTACTTC. This encodes CASNLATAPTETQYF. This chain uses TRBV9 with TRBJ2-5; the D is unclear. Trimming took off 6 bases at V and 5 bases at J, with 20 bases between the two ends. Germline assignment: CDR1 SGDLS and CDR2 YYNGEE. The CDR3 runs 15 residues.

The chain employs TRBV5-6 and TRBJ1-3, with 7 bases fitting TRBD1. CDR1 and CDR2 (germline): SGHDT, YYEEEE. V lost 3 bases and J lost 2; bases outside the gene matches: 8. This CDR3 contains 16 residues. CDR3 protein: CASSWIGGSPGNTIYF. CDR3 DNA: TGTGCCAGCAGCTGGATAGGGGGCTCACCTGGAAACACCATATATTTT.

V usage is TRBV6-5 and J usage is TRBJ1-1, with unresolved D. This CDR3 spans 13 amino acids. V lost 4 bases to trimming and J lost 5 bases, with 11 bases between them. The germline gives CDR1 MNHEY, CDR2 SVGAGI. CDR3 in amino acids: CASSWREETEAFF. The CDR3 DNA reads TGTGCCAGCAGTTGGAGGGAAGAAACTGAAGCTTTCTTT.

V gene TRBV11-2 combines with J gene TRBJ2-7, with 11 positions matching TRBD1. V was pared by 6 bases and J by 2 bases, with 3 bases of the junction left unmatched. The CDR3 totals 14 residues. The germline V gene encodes CDR1 SGHAT and CDR2 FQNNGV. The CDR3 sequence is CASSRTGGPYEQYF. The CDR3 DNA follows: TGTGCCAGCAGTAGGACAGGGGGCCCCTACGAGCAGTACTTC.

The sample holds one count of this clone. The chain has TRBV7-9 and TRBJ2-1; D is ambiguous. The CDR3 is made up of 17 amino acids. V was trimmed by 1 base and J by 0 bases, leaving 13 bases between them. Germline-derived CDR1 and CDR2 are SEHNR and FQNEAQ (reference sequence). Here the CDR3 DNA reads TGTGCCAGCAGCTTAGTGCCTTCTGCACTCTCCTACAATGAGCAGTTCTTC. It encodes CASSLVPSALSYNEQFF.

V is TRBV7-9 and J is TRBJ2-7; 10 positions match TRBD1. Germline CDR1 reads SEHNR; CDR2 reads FQNEAQ (reference sequence). The CDR3 has 13 residues. The junction had 0 bases not matched to a gene; V was cut back by 5 bases and J by 2 bases. The chain's CDR3 is CASSGQGAYEQYF. For the CDR3, the DNA is TGTGCCAGCAGCGGACAGGGGGCCTACGAGCAGTACTTC.

The rearrangement links TRBV28 to TRBJ1-5, with 9 nucleotides matching TRBD1. The V gene's germline CDR1 is MDHEN and CDR2 SYDVKM. V shed 8 bases and J 7 bases; nucleotides not matched to a gene: 9. There are 14 residues in the CDR3. The CDR3 loop reads CASARTGVLQPQHF. The CDR3 nucleotides are TGTGCCAGCGCGCGGACAGGGGTGTTGCAGCCCCAGCATTTT.

The count of this clone is one. The chain carries TRBV9 and TRBJ1-1; 10 bases line up with TRBD1. Looked up from germline, CDR1 is SGDLS and CDR2 is YYNGEE. With 0 bases clipped from V and 3 bases from J, the junction kept 5 bases outside the gene matches. The CDR3 extends over 16 amino acids. CDR3 sequence: CASSVVGQGVDTEAFF. As DNA, the CDR3 is TGTGCCAGCAGCGTAGTCGGACAGGGGGTTGACACTGAAGCTTTCTTT.

The chain has TRBV9 and TRBJ2-7, with 9 bases fitting TRBD2. CDR3 size: 15 residues. Germline loops: CDR1 SGDLS, CDR2 YYNGEE. After removal of 0 bases from V and 5 bases from J, the junction contained 6 bases not matched to a gene. CDR3 nucleotides: TGTGCCAGCAGCGTAGACGCGGGAGGGGTAAACGAGCAGTACTTC. Translation: CASSVDAGGVNEQYF.